Included here is one TCR beta chain sequence, with context. These data come from a study of blood T cell repertoires in COVID-19. The wider study: In each case, the material was cDNA or gDNA derived from T cells, B-cell-depleted T cells, or PBMCs.

CDR1 is SGHDT and CDR2 is YYEEEE in the germline V gene. The CDR3 spans 19 residues. Trimming cost V 5 bases and J 0 bases; bases outside gene matches: 14. Source study methods: For nucleated cells, counts were estimated from reference gene primer amplification. TCRdb keeps only in-frame clones here, not all; method: immunoSEQ multiplex PCR. The D gene and trimming were derived from the DNA, and the V and J assignments and clone size from that table. The sample holds about 100,000 clones, roughly nine tenths seen once. The clonotype was recovered from a man younger than 40 in a cohort sampled during active COVID-19. The specimen sequenced was peripheral blood. The V gene is TRBV5-6, the J gene TRBJ2-6; 7 bases are a match to TRBD1. CDR3 coding DNA: TGTGCCAGCAGTCCTAACTGGGACAGTTATACCTCTGGGGCCAACGTCCTGACTTTC. This encodes CASSPNWDSYTSGANVLTF.